One sample yielded the 27 T cell receptor beta chains listed below, sequenced in a study of shared clonotypes between healthy human individuals. Clones were read by immunoSEQ multiplex PCR, and TCRdb kept only the in-frame ones, dropping some. The sample carries 2,500,000 or so clones, around nine tenths recorded once. The sequencing input was naive CD4+ T cells sorted from blood. Subset reported: CD45RA+ positively selected. The receptor source for this set is a man between 18 and 35 years old in good health.

The CDR3 nucleotides are TGTGCCAGCAGCTTAGGGGCGGGAGAGCCGACCCAGTACTTC. Encoded protein: CASSLGAGEPTQYF. The chain joins TRBV7-2 to TRBJ2-5; 7 bases map to TRBD2. The CDR3 totals 14 residues. V trimming: 1 base; J trimming: 7 bases; junction bases outside the gene matches: 6. In germline, CDR1 is SGHTA, CDR2 FQGNSA. The full variable domain, in which reference TRBV7-2 and TRBJ2-5 provide the parts outside the CDR3, is GAGVSQSPSNKVTEKGKDVELRCDPISGHTALYWYRQSLGQGLEFLIYFQGNSAPDKSGLPSDRFSAERTGGSVSTLTIQRTQQEDSAVYLCASSLGAGEPTQYFGPGTRLLVL.

The genes are TRBV9 and TRBJ1-6, with 8 bases matching TRBD1. Germline CDR1 is SGDLS and CDR2 is YYNGEE. With V trimmed by 4 bases and J by 4 bases, 7 bases remained unmatched. This CDR3 spans 16 amino acids. CDR3 sequence reads: CASSKEGQVYNSPLHF. The DNA of the CDR3 is TGTGCCAGCAGCAAGGAGGGACAGGTGTATAATTCACCCCTCCACTTT.

The chain is built from TRBV7-2 and TRBJ2-7; 8 bases are shared with TRBD2. There are 15 residues in the CDR3. CDR1 is SGHTA, CDR2 FQGNSA, per germline. V shed 1 base and J 3 bases; nucleotides not matched to a gene: 5. In DNA form, the CDR3 reads TGTGCCAGCAGCTTAGTAGCGGGGCAGAGCTACGAGCAGTACTTC. This codes for CASSLVAGQSYEQYF. The full variable domain, rest sourced from reference TRBV7-2 and TRBJ2-7, is GAGVSQSPSNKVTEKGKDVELRCDPISGHTALYWYRQSLGQGLEFLIYFQGNSAPDKSGLPSDRFSAERTGGSVSTLTIQRTQQEDSAVYLCASSLVAGQSYEQYFGPGTRLTVT.

The V and J genes are TRBV19 and TRBJ2-7, with a possible D match to TRBD1 (6 bases). This CDR3 has 13 amino acids. Trimming shortened V by 6 bases and J by 6 bases, and 15 bases separated the two germline ends. Germline V gene lookup returns CDR1 LNHDA and CDR2 SQIVND (reference sequence). CDR3 protein: CASSDRSNGEQYF. CDR3 sequence (DNA): TGTGCCAGTAGCGACAGGAGTAATGGCGAGCAGTACTTC.

The chain couples TRBV9 to TRBJ1-1, with a weak D call TRBD1 (5 bases). The CDR3 is 12 amino acids. V dropped 10 bases and J dropped 4 bases, with 14 bases sitting between them. CDR1 and CDR2 (germline): SGDLS, YYNGEE. CDR3 region: CARGGDVTEAFF. The CDR3 nucleotides read TGTGCCCGCGGGGGGGACGTCACTGAAGCTTTCTTT.

The rearrangement joins TRBV19 to TRBJ2-1; D not certain. This CDR3 has 13 residues. Trimming stripped 2 bases from V and 6 bases from J, with 8 bases between. Germline CDR1 LNHDA, CDR2 SQIVND (reference sequence). CDR3 DNA: TGTGCCAGTAGTATAACAGCCTCCAATGAGCAGTTCTTC. It codes for CASSITASNEQFF.

V usage is TRBV28 and J usage is TRBJ2-7, with D perhaps TRBD1 or TRBD2 (6 bases each). The CDR3 runs to 14 residues. V lost 6 bases to trimming and J lost 5 bases, with 17 bases between them. Germline CDR1 and CDR2: MDHEN and SYDVKM. Here the CDR3 DNA reads TGTGCCAGCAGAGGGGGGTCCCTGCTCAACGAGCAGTACTTC. Translating gives CASRGGSLLNEQYF.

The CDR3 loop is CASSQDLGTRYYTEAFF. The CDR3 region has the DNA TGCGCCAGCAGCCAAGATCTCGGGACCAGGTATTACACTGAAGCTTTCTTT. J is TRBJ1-1 and V is TRBV4-3; a possible D gene is TRBD1 (5 bases). CDR1 is LGHNA and CDR2 is YSLEER in the germline V gene. V lost 0 bases to trimming and J lost 3 bases, with 17 bases between them. The CDR3 totals 17 residues.

This clone was detected once. The chain recombines TRBV5-1 with TRBJ1-2; D may be TRBD1 (6 bases). Germline V CDR1 and CDR2: SGHRS, YFSETQ. V was trimmed by 1 base and J by 3 bases, leaving 10 bases between them. The CDR3 extends over 14 amino acids. The CDR3 DNA reads as TGCGCCAGCAGCTTGCACAGGGATGACTATGGCTACACCTTC. It yields the protein CASSLHRDDYGYTF.

This rearrangement joins TRBV18 to TRBJ2-1; 8 bases fit TRBD2. The germline V gene has CDR1 KGHSH and CDR2 LQKENI. The CDR3 has 16 residues. Trimming removed 0 bases from V and 6 bases from J; junction bases left unmatched: 7. DNA for the CDR3: TGTGCCAGCTCACCACCGAGCGGGAGAGTCTTCAATGAGCAGTTCTTC. It is translated as CASSPPSGRVFNEQFF.

The chain links TRBV18 to TRBJ2-3; D might be TRBD1 (6 bases). Deletions cut 6 bases from V and 2 bases from J, with 12 bases between. Looked up from germline, CDR1 is KGHSH and CDR2 is LQKENI. CDR3 length: 14 amino acids. The CDR3 is CASSETGLTDTQYF. The CDR3 DNA sequence: TGTGCCAGCTCCGAGACAGGCCTCACAGATACGCAGTATTTT.

The genes are TRBV5-6 and TRBJ1-5, with TRBD1 identical over 7 bases. The germline V gene has CDR1 SGHDT and CDR2 YYEEEE. The J segment lost 5 bases and the V segment lost 1 base, leaving 3 bases of the junction unmatched. This CDR3 spans 14 amino acids. The CDR3 sequence is CASSLNRGDQPQHF. DNA for the CDR3: TGTGCCAGCAGCTTGAACAGGGGCGATCAGCCCCAGCATTTT.

A note on this clone: This same CDR3 is encoded by further DNA sequences in the sample. The chain couples TRBV28 to TRBJ2-7; 8 positions agree with TRBD2. The length of the CDR3 is 14 residues. Germline V lookup: CDR1 MDHEN, CDR2 SYDVKM. V shed 5 bases and J 2 bases; nucleotides not matched to a gene: 5. The CDR3 here is CASSPVGGAYEQYF. The CDR3, as DNA: TGTGCCAGCAGTCCCGTCGGGGGGGCCTACGAGCAGTACTTC. Combining the CDR3 with reference TRBV28 and TRBJ2-7 gives the whole variable domain DVKVTQSSRYLVKRTGEKVFLECVQDMDHENMFWYRQDPGLGLRLIYFSYDVKMKEKGDIPEGYSVSREKKERFSLILESASTNQTSMYLCASSPVGGAYEQYFGPGTRLTVT.

The rearrangement uses TRBV19 and TRBJ2-4; D not resolved. The germline CDR1 and CDR2 sequences are LNHDA and SQIVND (reference sequence). The CDR3 contains 15 residues. The germline V and J ends were trimmed by 3 bases and 9 bases, with 18 bases remaining between them. The CDR3 DNA follows: TGTGCCAGTAGTATTGACGGGCACGCCAAGGGCATTCAGTACTTC. Protein: CASSIDGHAKGIQYF.

This clone was counted a single time. The V gene is TRBV5-4, the J gene TRBJ2-5; tentatively, D is TRBD2 (6 bases). The CDR3 is made up of 15 amino acids. V lost 4 bases and J lost 5, with 18 bases in between. In germline, CDR1 is SGHNT, CDR2 YYREEE (reference sequence). CDR3 nucleotides: TGTGCCAGCAGCGCGGACGGGAGTTCCTTCGAGACCCAGTACTTC. Protein product: CASSADGSSFETQYF.

The rearrangement links TRBV5-8 to TRBJ2-7, with D perhaps TRBD1 or TRBD2 (6 bases each). This CDR3 has 16 residues. V lost 0 bases, J lost 2 bases, and 15 bases lay in between. Germline V gives CDR1 SGHTS, CDR2 YDEGEE. CDR3 sequence: CASSLVLGGGTYEQYF. The CDR3 bases are TGTGCCAGCAGCTTGGTACTAGGAGGGGGAACCTACGAGCAGTACTTC.

This chain connects TRBV9 to TRBJ2-2; D remains unclear. This CDR3 contains 14 residues. Trimming pared 7 bases from V and 0 bases from J, leaving 10 bases between. The V gene's germline CDR1 is SGDLS and CDR2 YYNGEE. CDR3 residues: CASGFKPNTGELFF. CDR3 nucleotides: TGTGCCAGCGGCTTCAAACCGAACACCGGGGAGCTGTTTTTT.

V gene TRBV5-1 combines with J gene TRBJ1-2; D might be TRBD1 (6 bases). The ends were cut back, 4 bases at V and 4 bases at J, with 23 bases in the middle. Per the germline V gene, CDR1 is SGHRS and CDR2 is YFSETQ. CDR3 length equals 17 residues. The CDR3 region has the DNA TGCGCCAGCAGCCTGGGATCCTATCCTCAGGGGTTCTATGGCTACACCTTC. Translated: CASSLGSYPQGFYGYTF.

The chain uses TRBV10-1 and TRBJ2-7; D may be TRBD2 (6 bases). Germline V lookup: CDR1 WNHNN, CDR2 SYGVQD (reference sequence). The V end was cut by 2 bases, the J end by 2 bases, with 10 bases between. The CDR3 covers 14 residues. In DNA form, the CDR3 reads TGCGCCAGCAGTGAGACGGGGGAAACCTACGAGCAGTACTTC. This gives the protein CASSETGETYEQYF.

The V gene is TRBV9, the J gene TRBJ2-5; TRBD2 matches at 7 bases. From germline, CDR1 is SGDLS and CDR2 YYNGEE. V shed 6 bases, J shed 1 base, and the junction held 9 bases outside the gene matches. There are 15 residues in the CDR3. CDR3 amino acids: CASTRTGTTQETQYF. DNA for the CDR3: TGTGCCAGCACACGGACTGGGACTACCCAAGAGACCCAGTACTTC.

The CDR3 nucleotides read TGCGCCAGCAGCCAAGATTCACAGGGTCATGAAAAACTGTTTTTT. Translated, it gives CASSQDSQGHEKLFF. This sequence joins TRBV4-3 and TRBJ1-4, with D tentatively TRBD1 (6 bases). The CDR3 is 15 amino acids. Germline V gene sequence: CDR1 LGHNA, CDR2 YSLEER. V lost 0 bases and J lost 6, with 11 bases in between.

The chain recombines TRBV28 with TRBJ2-7; D is unclear. The V and J ends lost 6 bases and 3 bases respectively, with 9 bases between them. CDR1 is MDHEN and CDR2 is SYDVKM in the germline V gene. This CDR3 is built from 12 residues. The DNA of the CDR3 is TGTGCCAGCAGATCAGCCATCTACGAGCAGTACTTC. The encoded protein is CASRSAIYEQYF.

The gene calls are TRBV7-2 and TRBJ1-1; possible D gene TRBD1, 6 bases. This CDR3 spans 14 amino acids. The germline gives CDR1 SGHTA, CDR2 FQGNSA. The ends were cut back, 4 bases at V and 6 bases at J, with 15 bases in the middle. For the CDR3, the DNA is TGTGCCAGCAGCTCTGGGGGCTCAGGGTCTGAAGCTTTCTTT. This gives the protein CASSSGGSGSEAFF. Complete variable domain (other parts from reference TRBV7-2 and TRBJ1-1): GAGVSQSPSNKVTEKGKDVELRCDPISGHTALYWYRQSLGQGLEFLIYFQGNSAPDKSGLPSDRFSAERTGGSVSTLTIQRTQQEDSAVYLCASSSGGSGSEAFFGQGTRLTVV.

In this sample, this clone turned up once. The rearrangement uses TRBV30 and TRBJ2-7; D call uncertain. The germline V gene encodes CDR1 GTSNPN and CDR2 SVGIG (reference sequence). CDR3 length equals 15 residues. With 0 bases removed from V and 2 bases from J, the gap between germline ends came to 14 bases. CDR3 nucleotides: TGTGCCTGGAGTGTTTTGCAATTGGGCCCCTACGAGCAGTACTTC. The encoded protein is CAWSVLQLGPYEQYF.

The chain joins TRBV7-9 to TRBJ2-1; 9 bases align to TRBD1. Germline V gene sequence: CDR1 SEHNR, CDR2 FQNEAQ (reference sequence). J lost 7 bases, V lost 5 bases, and 15 bases had no gene match. This CDR3 has 17 amino acids. CDR3 nucleotide sequence: TGTGCCAGCAGCCCACCACGGACAGGGGTCCGAGATAATGAGCAGTTCTTC. Protein: CASSPPRTGVRDNEQFF.

J is TRBJ2-1 and V is TRBV11-2, with 11 bases aligning to TRBD2. This CDR3 comprises 16 residues. The germline V gene encodes CDR1 SGHAT and CDR2 FQNNGV. V was clipped by 2 bases and J by 6 bases; unmatched bases: 6. CDR3 nucleotides: TGTGCCAGCAGCTTAATCCGACTAGCGGGACGCAATGAGCAGTTCTTC. The encoded protein is CASSLIRLAGRNEQFF.

The chain combines TRBV13 with TRBJ2-5, with TRBD2 matching 11 bases. The CDR3 totals 15 residues. Germline V lookup: CDR1 PRHDT, CDR2 FYEKMQ (reference sequence). The ends lost 5 bases at V and 5 bases at J; junction bases unmatched: 7. The DNA of the CDR3 is TGTGCCAGCAGCAGTAGCGGGAGGGCCGGGGAGACCCAGTACTTC. It translates to CASSSSGRAGETQYF.